The T cell receptor beta chain described here comes from a study of identical twins' blood T cells. Study outcomes and limitations: Twins reportedly had markedly more similar V usage than unrelated donors, even among out-of-frame TCRbeta clonotypes.

At least ten counts were recorded for this clonotype. Its antigen is unidentified. The CDR3 is made up of 13 amino acids. Trimming took 5 bases from V and 1 from J, leaving 8 bases between them. TCR cDNA libraries were made from RNA using a previously described, modified protocol. Each CDR3 protein is one row after TCRdb ran MiXCR on the 5' RACE reads. The sample lists about 370,000 distinct CDR3 sequences; about 28% were seen once. This sequence was found in a woman between 18 and 50 years old in good health. The genes are TRBV12-3 or TRBV12-4 and TRBJ1-1, with unresolved D. The specimen sequenced was PBMCs. CDR3: CASSILPNTEAFF. CDR3 nucleotides: TGTGCCAGCAGTATCCTCCCGAACACTGAAGCTTTCTTT.